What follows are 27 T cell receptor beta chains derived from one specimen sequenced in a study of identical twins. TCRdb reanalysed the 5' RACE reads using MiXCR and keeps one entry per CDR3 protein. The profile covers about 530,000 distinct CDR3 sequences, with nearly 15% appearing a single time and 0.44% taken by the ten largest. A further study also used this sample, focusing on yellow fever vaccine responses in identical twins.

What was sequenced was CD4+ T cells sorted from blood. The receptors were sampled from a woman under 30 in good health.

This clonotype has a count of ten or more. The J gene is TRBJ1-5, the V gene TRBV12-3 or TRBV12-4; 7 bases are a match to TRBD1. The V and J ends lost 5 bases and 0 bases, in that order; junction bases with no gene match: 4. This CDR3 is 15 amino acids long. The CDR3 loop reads CASSRDRDSNQPQHF. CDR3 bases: TGTGCCAGCAGTCGCGACAGGGATAGCAATCAGCCCCAGCATTTT.

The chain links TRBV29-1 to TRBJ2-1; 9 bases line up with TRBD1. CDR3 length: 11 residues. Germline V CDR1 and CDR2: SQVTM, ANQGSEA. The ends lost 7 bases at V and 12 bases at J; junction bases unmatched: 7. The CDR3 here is CSAYRGRGQFF. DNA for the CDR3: TGCAGCGCCTACAGGGGGCGCGGGCAGTTCTTC.

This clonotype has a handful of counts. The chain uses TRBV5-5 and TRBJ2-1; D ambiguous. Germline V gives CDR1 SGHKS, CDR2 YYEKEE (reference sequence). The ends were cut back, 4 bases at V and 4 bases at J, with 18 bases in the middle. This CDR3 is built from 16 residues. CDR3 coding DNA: TGTGCCAGCAGCCCACTGAGGACCTTATCTTACAATGAGCAGTTCTTC. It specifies CASSPLRTLSYNEQFF.

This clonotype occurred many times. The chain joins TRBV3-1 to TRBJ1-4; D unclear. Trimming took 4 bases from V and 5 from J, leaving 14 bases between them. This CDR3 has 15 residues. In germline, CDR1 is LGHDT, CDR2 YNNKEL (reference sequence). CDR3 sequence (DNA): TGTGCCAGCAGCCCCGTTAGGAGGCTAAATGAAAAACTGTTTTTT. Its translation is CASSPVRRLNEKLFF.

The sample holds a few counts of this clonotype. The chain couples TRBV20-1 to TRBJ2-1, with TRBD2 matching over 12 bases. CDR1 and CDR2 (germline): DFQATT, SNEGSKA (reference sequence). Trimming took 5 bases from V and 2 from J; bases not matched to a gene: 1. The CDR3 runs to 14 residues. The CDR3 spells CSALAGGTYNEQFF. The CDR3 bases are TGCAGTGCTCTAGCGGGAGGGACCTACAATGAGCAGTTCTTC.

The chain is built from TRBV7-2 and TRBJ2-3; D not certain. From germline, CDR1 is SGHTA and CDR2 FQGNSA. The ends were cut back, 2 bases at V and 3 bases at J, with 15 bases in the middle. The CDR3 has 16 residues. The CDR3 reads CASSLIPAALTDTQYF. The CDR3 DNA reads TGTGCCAGCAGCTTAATCCCAGCAGCATTGACAGATACGCAGTATTTT.

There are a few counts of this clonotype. The CDR3 bases are TGTGCCAGCAGCCAGTGGGGGAGGGCCGGCAGGACCCACTACGAGCAGTACTTC. Translated, it gives CASSQWGRAGRTHYEQYF. V usage is TRBV14 and J usage is TRBJ2-7; 7 nucleotides agree with TRBD2. CDR1 and CDR2 from the germline V gene are SGHDN and FVKESK. This CDR3 is built from 18 residues. J was trimmed by 3 bases and V by 3 bases; bases with no gene match: 17.

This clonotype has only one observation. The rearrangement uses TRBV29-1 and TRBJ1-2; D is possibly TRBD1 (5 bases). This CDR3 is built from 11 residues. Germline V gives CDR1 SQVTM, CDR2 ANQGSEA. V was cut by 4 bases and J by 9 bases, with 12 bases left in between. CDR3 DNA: TGCAGCGTTGTGTGGGAGGGGAGCTACACCTTC. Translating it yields CSVVWEGSYTF.

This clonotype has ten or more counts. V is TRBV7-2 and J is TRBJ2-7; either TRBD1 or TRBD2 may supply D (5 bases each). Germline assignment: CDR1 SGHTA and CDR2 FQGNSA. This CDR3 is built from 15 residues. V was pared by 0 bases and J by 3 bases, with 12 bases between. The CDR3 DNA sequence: TGTGCCAGCAGCTTAGCCGGGACGATCGTCTACGAGCAGTACTTC. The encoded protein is CASSLAGTIVYEQYF.

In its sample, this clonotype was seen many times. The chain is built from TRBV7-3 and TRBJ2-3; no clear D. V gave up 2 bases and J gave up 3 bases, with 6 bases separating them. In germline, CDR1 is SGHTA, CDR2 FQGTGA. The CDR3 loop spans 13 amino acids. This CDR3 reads CASSLARTDTQYF. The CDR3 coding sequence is TGTGCCAGCAGCTTAGCTAGAACAGATACGCAGTATTTT.

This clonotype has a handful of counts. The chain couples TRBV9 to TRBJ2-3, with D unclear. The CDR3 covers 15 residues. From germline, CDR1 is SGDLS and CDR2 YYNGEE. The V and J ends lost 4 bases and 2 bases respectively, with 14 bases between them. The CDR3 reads CASSPTAQFTDTQYF. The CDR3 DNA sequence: TGTGCCAGCAGCCCAACCGCCCAATTCACAGATACGCAGTATTTT.

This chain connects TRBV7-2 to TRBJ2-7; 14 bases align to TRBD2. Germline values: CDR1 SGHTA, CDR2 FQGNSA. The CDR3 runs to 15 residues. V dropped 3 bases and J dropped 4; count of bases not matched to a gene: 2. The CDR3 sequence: CASSFGTSGSYEQYF. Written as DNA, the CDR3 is TGTGCCAGCAGCTTCGGGACTAGCGGGAGTTACGAGCAGTACTTC.

The CDR3 spells CASSFQGTLVYTGELFF. The CDR3 bases are TGTGCCAGCAGTTTCCAGGGGACGCTTGTATACACCGGGGAGCTGTTTTTT. V is TRBV12-3 or TRBV12-4 and J is TRBJ2-2, with D possibly being TRBD1 (6 bases). The CDR3 is 17 residues long. The V end lost 3 bases, the J end lost 3 bases, and 17 bases lay between the germline ends.

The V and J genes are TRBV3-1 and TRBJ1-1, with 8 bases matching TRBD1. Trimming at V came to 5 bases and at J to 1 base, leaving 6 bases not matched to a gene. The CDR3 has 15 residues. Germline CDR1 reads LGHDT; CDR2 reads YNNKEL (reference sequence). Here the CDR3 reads CASSLTDRGNTEAFF. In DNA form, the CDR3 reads TGTGCCAGCAGCTTAACCGACAGGGGGAACACTGAAGCTTTCTTT. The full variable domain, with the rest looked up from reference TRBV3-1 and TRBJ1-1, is DTAVSQTPKYLVTQMGNDKSIKCEQNLGHDTMYWYKQDSKKFLKIMFSYNNKELIINETVPNRFSPKSPDKAHLNLHINSLELGDSAVYFCASSLTDRGNTEAFFGQGTRLTVV.

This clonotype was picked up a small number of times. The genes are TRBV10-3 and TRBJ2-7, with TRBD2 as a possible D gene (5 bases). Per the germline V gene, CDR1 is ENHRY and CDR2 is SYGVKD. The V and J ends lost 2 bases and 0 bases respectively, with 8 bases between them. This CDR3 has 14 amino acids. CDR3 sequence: CAISEDTSSYEQYF. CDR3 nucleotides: TGTGCCATCAGTGAGGACACTAGCTCCTACGAGCAGTACTTC.

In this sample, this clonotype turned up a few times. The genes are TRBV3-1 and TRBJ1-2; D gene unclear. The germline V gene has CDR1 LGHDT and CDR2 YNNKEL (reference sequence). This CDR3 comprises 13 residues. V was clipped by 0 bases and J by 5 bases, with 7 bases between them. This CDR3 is CASSQDIGYGYTF. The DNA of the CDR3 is TGTGCCAGCAGCCAAGATATCGGATATGGCTACACCTTC.

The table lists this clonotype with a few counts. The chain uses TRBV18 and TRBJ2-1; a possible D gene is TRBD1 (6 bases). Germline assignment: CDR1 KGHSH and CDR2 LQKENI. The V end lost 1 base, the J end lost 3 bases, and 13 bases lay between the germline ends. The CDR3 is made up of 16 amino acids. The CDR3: CASSPRGLPIYNEQFF. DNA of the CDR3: TGTGCCAGCTCACCACGGGGGCTCCCGATCTACAATGAGCAGTTCTTC.

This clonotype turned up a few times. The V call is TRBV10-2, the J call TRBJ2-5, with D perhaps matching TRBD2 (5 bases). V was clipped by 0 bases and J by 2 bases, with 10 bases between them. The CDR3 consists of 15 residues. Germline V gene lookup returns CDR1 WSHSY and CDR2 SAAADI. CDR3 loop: CASSESRAEQETQYF. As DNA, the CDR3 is TGCGCCAGCAGTGAGTCGAGGGCAGAACAAGAGACCCAGTACTTC.

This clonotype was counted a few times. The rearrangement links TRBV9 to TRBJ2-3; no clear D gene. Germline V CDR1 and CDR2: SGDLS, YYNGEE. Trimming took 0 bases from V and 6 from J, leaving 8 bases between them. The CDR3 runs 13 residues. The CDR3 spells CASSVASWDTQYF. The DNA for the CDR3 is TGTGCCAGCAGCGTAGCTTCTTGGGATACGCAGTATTTT.

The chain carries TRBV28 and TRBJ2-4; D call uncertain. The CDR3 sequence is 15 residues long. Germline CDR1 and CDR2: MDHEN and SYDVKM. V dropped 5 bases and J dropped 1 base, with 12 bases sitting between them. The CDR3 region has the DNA TGTGCCAGCAGTAGACAAGGAAATGCCAAAAACATTCAGTACTTC. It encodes CASSRQGNAKNIQYF. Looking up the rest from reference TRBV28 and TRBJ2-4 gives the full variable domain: DVKVTQSSRYLVKRTGEKVFLECVQDMDHENMFWYRQDPGLGLRLIYFSYDVKMKEKGDIPEGYSVSREKKERFSLILESASTNQTSMYLCASSRQGNAKNIQYFGAGTRLSVL.

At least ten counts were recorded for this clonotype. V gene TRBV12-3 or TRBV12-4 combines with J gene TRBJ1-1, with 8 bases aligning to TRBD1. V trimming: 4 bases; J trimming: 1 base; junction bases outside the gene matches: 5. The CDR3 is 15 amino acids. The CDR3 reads CASSSQTGANTEAFF. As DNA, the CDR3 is TGTGCCAGCAGTTCCCAGACAGGGGCGAACACTGAAGCTTTCTTT.

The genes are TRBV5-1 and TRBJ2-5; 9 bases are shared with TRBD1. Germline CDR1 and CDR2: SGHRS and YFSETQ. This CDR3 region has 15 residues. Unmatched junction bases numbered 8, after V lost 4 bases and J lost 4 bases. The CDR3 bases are TGCGCCAGCAGCCCTGGACAGGGGACGGGAGAGACCCAGTACTTC. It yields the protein CASSPGQGTGETQYF.

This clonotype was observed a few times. CDR3 region: CASSNRPRTIGAYEQYF. The CDR3 nucleotides are TGTGCCAGCAGCAACCGCCCTAGGACGATCGGGGCCTACGAGCAGTACTTC. This chain uses TRBV6-2 or TRBV6-3 with TRBJ2-7; D is perhaps TRBD2 (5 bases). Germline CDR1 MNHEY, CDR2 SVGEGT. The CDR3 length is 17 residues. The V and J ends lost 6 bases and 2 bases respectively, with 23 bases between them.

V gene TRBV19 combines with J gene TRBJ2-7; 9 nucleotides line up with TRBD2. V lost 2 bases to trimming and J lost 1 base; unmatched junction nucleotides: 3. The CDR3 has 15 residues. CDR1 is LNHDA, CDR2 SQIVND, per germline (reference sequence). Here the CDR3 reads CASSISGLASYEQYF. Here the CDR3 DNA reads TGTGCCAGTAGTATATCAGGACTAGCGTCCTACGAGCAGTACTTC. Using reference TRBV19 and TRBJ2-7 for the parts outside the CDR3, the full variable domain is DGGITQSPKYLFRKEGQNVTLSCEQNLNHDAMYWYRQDPGQGLRLIYYSQIVNDFQKGDIAEGYSVSREKKESFPLTVTSAQKNPTAFYLCASSISGLASYEQYFGPGTRLTVT.

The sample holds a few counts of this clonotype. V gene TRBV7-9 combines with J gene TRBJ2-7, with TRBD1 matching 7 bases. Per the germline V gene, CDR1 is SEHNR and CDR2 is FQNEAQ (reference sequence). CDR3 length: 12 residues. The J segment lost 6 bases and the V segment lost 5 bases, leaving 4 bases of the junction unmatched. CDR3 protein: CASSRRDSEQYV. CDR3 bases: TGTGCCAGCAGCCGCCGGGACAGCGAGCAGTACGTC.

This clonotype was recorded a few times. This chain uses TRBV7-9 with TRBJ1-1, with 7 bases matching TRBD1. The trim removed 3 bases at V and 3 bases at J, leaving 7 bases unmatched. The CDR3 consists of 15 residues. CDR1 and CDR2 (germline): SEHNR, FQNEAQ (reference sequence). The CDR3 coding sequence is TGTGCCAGCAGCTTCCGACAGGGTAGGGACACTGAAGCTTTCTTT. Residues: CASSFRQGRDTEAFF. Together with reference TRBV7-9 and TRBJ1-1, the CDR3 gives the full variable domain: DTGVSQNPRHKITKRGQNVTFRCDPISEHNRLYWYRQTLGQGPEFLTYFQNEAQLEKSRLLSDRFSAERPKGSFSTLEIQRTEQGDSAMYLCASSFRQGRDTEAFFGQGTRLTVV.

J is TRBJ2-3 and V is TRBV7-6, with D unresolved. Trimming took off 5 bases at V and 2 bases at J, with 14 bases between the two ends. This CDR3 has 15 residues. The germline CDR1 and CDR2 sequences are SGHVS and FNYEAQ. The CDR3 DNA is TGTGCCAGCAGCCCCCGCGATCACTTCACAGATACGCAGTATTTT. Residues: CASSPRDHFTDTQYF.